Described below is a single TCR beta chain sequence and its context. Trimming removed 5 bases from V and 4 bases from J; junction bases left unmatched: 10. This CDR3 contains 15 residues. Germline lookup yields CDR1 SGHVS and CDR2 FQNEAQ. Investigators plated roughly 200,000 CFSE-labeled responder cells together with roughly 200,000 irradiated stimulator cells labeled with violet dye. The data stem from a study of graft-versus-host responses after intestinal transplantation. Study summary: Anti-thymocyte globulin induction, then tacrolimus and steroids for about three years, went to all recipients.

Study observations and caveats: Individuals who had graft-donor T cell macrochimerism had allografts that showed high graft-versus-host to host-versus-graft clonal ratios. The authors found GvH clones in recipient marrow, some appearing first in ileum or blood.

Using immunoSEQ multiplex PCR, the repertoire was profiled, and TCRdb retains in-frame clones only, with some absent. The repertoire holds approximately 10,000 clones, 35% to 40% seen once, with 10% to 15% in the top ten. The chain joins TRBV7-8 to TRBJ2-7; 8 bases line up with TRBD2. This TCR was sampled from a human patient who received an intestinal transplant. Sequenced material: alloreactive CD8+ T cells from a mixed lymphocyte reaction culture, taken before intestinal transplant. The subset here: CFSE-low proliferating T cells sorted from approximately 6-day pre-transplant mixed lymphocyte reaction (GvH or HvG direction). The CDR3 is CASSGRGGAVYEQYF. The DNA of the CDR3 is TGTGCCAGCAGCGGCCGGGGGGGGGCGGTTTACGAGCAGTACTTC.